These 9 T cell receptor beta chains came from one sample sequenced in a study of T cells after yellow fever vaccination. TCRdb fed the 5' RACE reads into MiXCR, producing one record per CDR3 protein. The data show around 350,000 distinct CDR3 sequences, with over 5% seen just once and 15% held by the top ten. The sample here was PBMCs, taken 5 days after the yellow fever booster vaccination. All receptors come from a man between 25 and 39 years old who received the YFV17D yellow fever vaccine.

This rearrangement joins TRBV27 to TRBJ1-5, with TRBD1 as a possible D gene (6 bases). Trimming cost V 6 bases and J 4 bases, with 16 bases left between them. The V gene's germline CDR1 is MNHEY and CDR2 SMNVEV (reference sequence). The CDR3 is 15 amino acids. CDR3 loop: CASRRGNRENQPQHF. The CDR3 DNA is TGTGCCAGCAGGAGGGGCAACAGGGAAAATCAGCCCCAGCATTTT.

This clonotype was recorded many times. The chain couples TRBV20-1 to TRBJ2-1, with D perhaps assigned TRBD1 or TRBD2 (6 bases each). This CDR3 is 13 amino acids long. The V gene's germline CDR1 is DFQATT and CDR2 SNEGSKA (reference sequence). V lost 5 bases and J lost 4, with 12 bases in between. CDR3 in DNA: TGCAGTGCTGAGGGGGGAGTTTACAATGAGCAGTTCTTC. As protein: CSAEGGVYNEQFF.

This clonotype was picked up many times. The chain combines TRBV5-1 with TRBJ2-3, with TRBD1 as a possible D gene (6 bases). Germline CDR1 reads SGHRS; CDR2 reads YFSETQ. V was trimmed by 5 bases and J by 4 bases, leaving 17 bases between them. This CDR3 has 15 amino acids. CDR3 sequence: CASRQQGGSADTQYF. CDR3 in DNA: TGCGCCAGCAGACAACAGGGCGGTAGCGCAGATACGCAGTATTTT.

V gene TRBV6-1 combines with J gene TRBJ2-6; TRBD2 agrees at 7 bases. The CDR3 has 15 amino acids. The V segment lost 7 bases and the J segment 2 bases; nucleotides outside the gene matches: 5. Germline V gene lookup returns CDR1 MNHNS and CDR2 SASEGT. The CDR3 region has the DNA TGTGCCAGCACCCACCGGGGGGCTGGGGCCAACGTCCTGACTTTC. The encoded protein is CASTHRGAGANVLTF.

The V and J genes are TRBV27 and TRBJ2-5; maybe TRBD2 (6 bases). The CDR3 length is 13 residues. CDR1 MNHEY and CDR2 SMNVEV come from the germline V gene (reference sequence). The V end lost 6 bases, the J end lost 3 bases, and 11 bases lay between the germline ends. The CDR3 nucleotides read TGTGCCAGCAGCAAATGGGGGGAAGAGACCCAGTACTTC. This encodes CASSKWGEETQYF.

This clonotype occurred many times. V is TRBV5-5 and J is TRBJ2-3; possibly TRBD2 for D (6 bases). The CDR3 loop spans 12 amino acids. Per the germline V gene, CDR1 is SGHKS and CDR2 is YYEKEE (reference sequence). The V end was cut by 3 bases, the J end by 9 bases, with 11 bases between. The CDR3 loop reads CASSYPRETQYF. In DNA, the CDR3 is TGTGCCAGCAGCTACCCCCGGGAGACGCAGTATTTT. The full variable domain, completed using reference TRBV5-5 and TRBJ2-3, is DAGVTQSPTHLIKTRGQQVTLRCSPISGHKSVSWYQQVLGQGPQFIFQYYEKEERGRGNFPDRFSARQFPNYSSELNVNALLLGDSALYLCASSYPRETQYFGPGTRLTVL.

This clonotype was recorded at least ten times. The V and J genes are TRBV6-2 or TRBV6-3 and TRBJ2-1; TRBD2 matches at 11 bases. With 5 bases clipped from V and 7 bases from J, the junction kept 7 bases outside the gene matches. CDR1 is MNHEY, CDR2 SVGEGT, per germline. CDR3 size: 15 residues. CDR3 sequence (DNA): TGTGCCAGCAGTAGACTAGCGGGATGGGGAAATGAGCAGTTCTTC. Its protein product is CASSRLAGWGNEQFF.

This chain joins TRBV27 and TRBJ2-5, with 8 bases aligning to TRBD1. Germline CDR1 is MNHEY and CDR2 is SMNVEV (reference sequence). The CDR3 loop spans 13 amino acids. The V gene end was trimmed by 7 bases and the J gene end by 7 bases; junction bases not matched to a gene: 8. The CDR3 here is CASKVTGTGTQYF. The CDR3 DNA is TGTGCCAGCAAGGTCACCGGGACAGGGACCCAGTACTTC.

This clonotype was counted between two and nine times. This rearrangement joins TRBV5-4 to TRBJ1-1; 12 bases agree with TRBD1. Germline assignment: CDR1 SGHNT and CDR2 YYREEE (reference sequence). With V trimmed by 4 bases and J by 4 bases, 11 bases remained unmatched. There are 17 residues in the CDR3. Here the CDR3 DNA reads TGTGCCAGCAGCCCACCGGGACAGGGGGCATTCAGCACTGAAGCTTTCTTT. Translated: CASSPPGQGAFSTEAFF. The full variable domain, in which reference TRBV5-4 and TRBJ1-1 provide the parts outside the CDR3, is ETGVTQSPTHLIKTRGQQVTLRCSSQSGHNTVSWYQQALGQGPQFIFQYYREEENGRGNFPPRFSGLQFPNYSSELNVNALELDDSALYLCASSPPGQGAFSTEAFFGQGTRLTVV.